These T cell receptor beta chains were read from a single sample in a study of T cell responses to AZD1222 COVID-19 vaccine. Assay used: immunoSEQ multiplex PCR; TCRdb lists only in-frame clones, some missing. This table has 180,000 or so clones, just over 90% appearing once. This specimen was peripheral blood, taken 28 days after the second AZD1222 dose. These receptors were taken from an adult who received the AZD1222 COVID-19 vaccine. Both conserved end residues are part of each CDR3. A D gene is named only where the DNA matches it firmly.

D | V | CDR3
. | TRBV6-5 | CASGLYYGYTF
. | TRBV6-4 | CASSSTANTEAFF
TRBD2 | TRBV7-3 | CATGTSGRGNTGELFF
TRBD2 | TRBV6-5 | CASTQGLAGAYEQYF
. | TRBV5-1 | CASGLRETGSGELFF
. | TRBV4-1 | CASSLYNRVPGELFF
. | TRBV7-9 | CASSLPGASNRRLQETQYF
TRBD1 | TRBV10-2 | CASTLTGGNTEAFF
. | TRBV5-1 | CASSLRPGTYGYTF
. | TRBV18 | CASSPTDNYGYTF
TRBD1 | TRBV19 | CASSIPGGYSGNTIYF
. | TRBV3-1/TRBV3-2 | CASSQILAGIYEQYF